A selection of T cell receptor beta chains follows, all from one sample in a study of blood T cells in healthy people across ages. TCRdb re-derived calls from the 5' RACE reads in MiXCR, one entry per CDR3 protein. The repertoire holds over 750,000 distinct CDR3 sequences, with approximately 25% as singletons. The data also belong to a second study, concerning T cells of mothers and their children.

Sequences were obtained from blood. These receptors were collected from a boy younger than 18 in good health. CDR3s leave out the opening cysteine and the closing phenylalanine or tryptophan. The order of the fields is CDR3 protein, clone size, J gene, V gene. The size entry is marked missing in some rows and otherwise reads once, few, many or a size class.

CDR3: ASNPGTGGLYEQY
size: .
J: TRBJ2-7
V: TRBV7-2

CDR3: ASSYLYLGAGGNTIY
size: .
J: TRBJ1-3
V: TRBV6-5

CDR3: ASSSLAGGSYEQY
size: .
J: TRBJ2-7
V: TRBV28

CDR3: ASRGTLYGYT
size: .
J: TRBJ1-2
V: TRBV28

CDR3: SASGTSGREETQY
size: .
J: TRBJ2-5
V: TRBV20-1

CDR3: ASREPPGLEIPQH
size: .
J: TRBJ1-5
V: TRBV28

CDR3: ASSGYHYEQY
size: few
J: TRBJ2-7
V: TRBV6-2/TRBV6-3

CDR3: ASSLGAGVAGELF
size: few
J: TRBJ2-2
V: TRBV7-2

CDR3: ASSQGTESYEQY
size: few
J: TRBJ2-7
V: TRBV4-3

CDR3: ASSQEDTRGDGYT
size: .
J: TRBJ1-2
V: TRBV4-1

CDR3: SAPNRDGYT
size: few
J: TRBJ1-2
V: TRBV29-1

CDR3: ASSELAGVEAF
size: few
J: TRBJ1-1
V: TRBV25-1

CDR3: ASRQGMMGTEAF
size: .
J: TRBJ1-1
V: TRBV6-5

CDR3: ASSLGRYGESSYGYT
size: few
J: TRBJ1-2
V: TRBV5-6

CDR3: ASSLVTPPYEQY
size: few
J: TRBJ2-7
V: TRBV11-2

CDR3: ASSEGTSGLGETQY
size: .
J: TRBJ2-5
V: TRBV9

CDR3: ASRGGAPFRREQF
size: .
J: TRBJ2-1
V: TRBV7-2

CDR3: ASSLEGVDIQY
size: few
J: TRBJ2-4
V: TRBV28

CDR3: SAAGTSGVYEQY
size: .
J: TRBJ2-7
V: TRBV20-1

CDR3: SAGVENEQF
size: .
J: .
V: TRBV20-1

CDR3: ASSLTGKEKLF
size: .
J: TRBJ1-4
V: TRBV5-1

CDR3: ATSDARTDQETQY
size: few
J: TRBJ2-5
V: TRBV24-1

CDR3: SVEGLSGFFYGYT
size: few
J: TRBJ1-2
V: TRBV29-1

CDR3: ASGLGTGANVLT
size: .
J: TRBJ2-6
V: TRBV7-2

CDR3: SAELGDNEQF
size: .
J: TRBJ2-1
V: TRBV20-1

CDR3: ASSAQAGGPRTQY
size: few
J: TRBJ2-3
V: TRBV9

CDR3: SVHGTGALRNEQF
size: .
J: TRBJ2-1
V: TRBV29-1

CDR3: SVEVGLAGNQDTQY
size: few
J: TRBJ2-3
V: TRBV29-1

CDR3: ASSQISGGVAKNIRY
size: few
J: TRBJ2-4
V: TRBV28

CDR3: ASSQGAAGANVLT
size: .
J: TRBJ2-6
V: TRBV28

CDR3: ASSLWANTIY
size: .
J: TRBJ1-3
V: TRBV3-1

CDR3: ASGLVTQSGRASSIQY
size: .
J: TRBJ2-4
V: TRBV12-5

CDR3: ASSQDRDLSEKLF
size: few
J: TRBJ1-4
V: TRBV3-1